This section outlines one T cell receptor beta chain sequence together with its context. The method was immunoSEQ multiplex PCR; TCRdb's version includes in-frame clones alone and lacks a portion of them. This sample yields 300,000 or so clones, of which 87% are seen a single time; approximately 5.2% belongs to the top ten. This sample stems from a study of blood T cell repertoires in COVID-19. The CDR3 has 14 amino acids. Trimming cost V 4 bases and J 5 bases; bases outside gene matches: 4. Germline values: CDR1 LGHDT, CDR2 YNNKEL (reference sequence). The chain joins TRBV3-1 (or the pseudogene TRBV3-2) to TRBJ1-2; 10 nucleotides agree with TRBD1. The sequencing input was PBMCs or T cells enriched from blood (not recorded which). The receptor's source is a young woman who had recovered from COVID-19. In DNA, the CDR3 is TGTGCCAGCAGCCCGGGGACAGGGGCGTATGGCTACACCTTC. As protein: CASSPGTGAYGYTF.